The following is a TCR beta chain sequence with its context. Its antigen target is currently unknown. The sample holds no much larger clone one base away, and base qualities are not on file. Receptor amplification or capture employed the immunoSEQ multiplex PCR assay. TCRdb holds this immuneACCESS table with in-frame rearrangements only. Some clones are missing; in checked studies, unresolved V genes explain under half, and the rest has no known cause. This sample has about 52,000 clones in its table, and approximately 92% of those were observed once. The ten largest account for around 0.74% of the sample. V lost 1 base and J lost 2 bases; the stretch between them is 10 bases long. CDR1 and CDR2 are read off the germline V gene as LGHNA and YSLEER. Reading from cysteine to phenylalanine, the CDR3 counts 15 amino acids. The DNA shown is the 45-base CDR3, in frame from base 1. The record originates from a study of T cell changes during pregnancy in multiple sclerosis (dated by TCRdb to the late 2010s). As for the study more broadly: Changes in the T cell repertoire over the course of pregnancy were examined in this study in women with multiple sclerosis.

The sequence derives from a female donor with multiple sclerosis, enrolled in a pregnancy study. This material consisted of CD4+ T cells from peripheral blood mononuclear cells, taken in the third trimester of pregnancy. Recombination joined TRBV4-3 with TRBJ2-3; no confident D gene assignment can be made. Here is the DNA: TGCGCCAGCAGCCAAGGGGTGGGCTTCACAGATACGCAGTATTTT. This sequence encodes CASSQGVGFTDTQYF.